This T cell receptor beta chain was documented in a study of CD8 T cells in ankylosing spondylitis. Study outcomes and limitations: A CD8+ phenotype characterized the disease-linked clones, which were relatively rare in peripheral blood. Matched synovial fluid from ankylosing spondylitis patients was reported to be enriched for disease-linked clones.

Each CDR3 protein is one row after TCRdb ran MiXCR on the 5' RACE reads. The sample shows about 300,000 distinct CDR3 sequences, less than 25% of them seen only once. V was clipped by 5 bases and J by 0 bases, with 13 bases between them. CDR3 length: 14 amino acids. Germline CDR1 reads DFQATT; CDR2 reads SNEGSKA (reference sequence). This clonotype was detected only a few times. The antigen is undetermined. The sequenced sample was blood, either unsorted or a sorted T cell fraction (not recorded which). V gene TRBV20-1 combines with J gene TRBJ2-5; a possible D gene is TRBD2 (7 bases). This TCR was recovered from a female donor with ankylosing spondylitis or in good health (not recorded which). The CDR3 protein is CSAGGGRDQETQYF. DNA for the CDR3: TGCAGTGCTGGGGGGGGCAGAGACCAAGAGACCCAGTACTTC.